This is a list of T cell receptor beta chains from one sample in a study of CD8 T cells in Susac syndrome. From the immunoSEQ multiplex PCR reads, TCRdb called clonotypes with MiXCR, one entry per CDR3 protein. In the table there are more than 85,000 distinct CDR3 sequences, around 97% of which are singletons. Sequences were obtained from CD4+ T cells from PBMCs. The receptors derive from a human donor in good health. Each CDR3 is given with its conserved first and last residue. D genes are given only for firm matches. Clone size is shown for a subset of rows, as once, few, many or a class of expanded clone.

d_call	v_call	j_call	clone_size	cdr3_nt	cdr3_aa
TRBD2	TRBV28	TRBJ2-7	-	TGTGCCAGCAGTACCACCCTCGGGGGGACTAGCGGGGGGAGCGAGCAGTACTTC	CASSTTLGGTSGGSEQYF
TRBD1	TRBV6-5	TRBJ2-2	once	TGTGCCAGCAGGGGACAGTACACCGGGGAGCTGTTTTTT	CASRGQYTGELFF
-	TRBV3-1	TRBJ2-5	-	TGTGCCAGCAGCCAAGTAGGGGCGAAACGGGAGACCCAGTACTTC	CASSQVGAKRETQYF
TRBD1	TRBV28	TRBJ2-5	-	TGTGCCAGCGGGACAGGGGGGCAGACCCAGTACTTC	CASGTGGQTQYF
-	TRBV29-1	TRBJ2-5	-	TGCAGCGTTGCTTCGGGACTGGAGACCCAGTACTTC	CSVASGLETQYF
-	TRBV20-1	TRBJ1-5	-	TGCAGTGCTGAACGAAGCATAACCCAGCCCCAGCATTTT	CSAERSITQPQHF
-	TRBV5-1	TRBJ1-4	-	TGCGCCAGCAGCTTGGTGGGGCCACAGGATGAAAAACTGTTTTTT	CASSLVGPQDEKLFF
-	TRBV19	TRBJ1-1	once	TGTGCCAGTAGCCTTGGCGACTGGGGGGATGTCGCTGAAGCTTTCTTT	CASSLGDWGDVAEAFF
TRBD1	TRBV7-9	TRBJ1-6	-	TGTGCCAGCAGCTCACAGGGGAAGGATTCACCCCTCCACTTT	CASSSQGKDSPLHF
-	TRBV27	TRBJ1-6	-	TGTGCCAGCAGTTTAAGGGGCAGGGATAATTCACCCCTCCACTTT	CASSLRGRDNSPLHF
-	TRBV7-2	TRBJ2-5	-	TGTGCCAGCAGCTTAGCGCTGGCAGGAAACCAAGAGACCCAGTACTTC	CASSLALAGNQETQYF
TRBD2	TRBV19	TRBJ2-3	-	TGTGCCAGTAGTACCCGGGGACTAGCGGGAGTCCCAGATACGCAGTATTTT	CASSTRGLAGVPDTQYF
TRBD1	TRBV4-2	TRBJ1-6	-	TGTGCCAGCAGCCAAGATGGTCCCAGGGGGGTTAATTCACCCCTCCACTTT	CASSQDGPRGVNSPLHF
TRBD2	TRBV27	TRBJ2-6	-	TGTGCCAGCAGTCGTCGGTTGGGGAGGGAAGCTGGGGCCAACGTCCTGACTTTC	CASSRRLGREAGANVLTF
-	TRBV18	TRBJ1-1	-	TGTGCCAGCTCAACCCACACTGAAGCTTTCTTT	CASSTHTEAFF
-	TRBV3-1	TRBJ1-1	-	TGTGCCAGCAGCCAAGATAGTTCAGCCAGGGGAGCTTTCTTT	CASSQDSSARGAFF
-	TRBV9	TRBJ1-2	-	TGTGCCAGCAACGTGGACAGTGGCGGCTACACCTTC	CASNVDSGGYTF
-	TRBV3-1	TRBJ2-7	-	TGTGCCAGCAGCCAAGATATCCTCTTGGACGAGCAGTACTTC	CASSQDILLDEQYF
-	TRBV28	TRBJ2-5	-	TGTGCCAGCAGTTGGGTGGTGAAAGAGACCCAGTACTTC	CASSWVVKETQYF
-	TRBV5-6	TRBJ2-7	-	TGTGCCAGCAGTCAGTCGGCCCTCTACGAGCAGTACTTC	CASSQSALYEQYF
-	TRBV5-1	TRBJ2-5	once	TGCGCCAGCAGCTTGCGGGGGCCCCAAGAGACCCAGTACTTC	CASSLRGPQETQYF
TRBD1	TRBV19	TRBJ2-2	once	TGTGCCAGTAGTACCCCGACAGGGGAGGACACCGGGGAGCTGTTTTTT	CASSTPTGEDTGELFF
-	TRBV18	TRBJ2-5	-	TGTGCCAGCACCGGGCGGATCGGTGAAGAGACCCAGTACTTC	CASTGRIGEETQYF
-	TRBV7-6	TRBJ2-2	once	TGTGCCAGCGGATCGGGCCCTGCTGGGGGGGAGCTGTTTTTT	CASGSGPAGGELFF
TRBD1	TRBV19	TRBJ1-2	once	TGTGCCAGTAGCCGACCCGGGACAGGGGTTGGCTACACCTTC	CASSRPGTGVGYTF
-	TRBV6-1	TRBJ2-6	-	TGTGCCAGCAGACAACAGGGCGTGCTCTCTGGGGCCAACGTCCTGACTTTC	CASRQQGVLSGANVLTF
-	TRBV29-1	TRBJ2-5	-	TGCAGCGTTGATCTCCAAGAGACCCAGTACTTC	CSVDLQETQYF
-	TRBV5-1	TRBJ2-6	few	TGCGCCAGCAGCTTGGATGTCTCTGGGGCCAACGTCCTGACTTTC	CASSLDVSGANVLTF
TRBD1	TRBV20-1	TRBJ2-5	-	TGCAGTGCTAGCGATCCGGGGCAGGGGGCAACGGAGACCCAGTACTTC	CSASDPGQGATETQYF
TRBD2	TRBV5-1	TRBJ2-7	-	TGCGCCAGCAGCTTTAGCGGGGGGGCCGTTTACGAGCAGTACTTC	CASSFSGGAVYEQYF
-	TRBV28	TRBJ1-2	once	TGTGCCATCCCTCAACTCGGCAACTATGGCTACACCTTC	CAIPQLGNYGYTF
-	TRBV3-1	TRBJ2-7	once	TGTGCCAGCAGCCCCCACTTCTCCTACGAGCAGTACTTC	CASSPHFSYEQYF
-	TRBV20-1	TRBJ2-3	-	TGCAGTGCTAGAGGCGGGTCCCCAGATACGCAGTATTTT	CSARGGSPDTQYF
TRBD1	TRBV7-9	TRBJ2-4	-	TGTGCCAGCAGCCCGACAGGGGAAGGAGCCAAAAACATTCAGTACTTC	CASSPTGEGAKNIQYF
-	TRBV12-3/TRBV12-4	TRBJ1-5	-	TGTGCCAGCAGTCTCCGGGACATAACCCAGCCCCAGCATTTT	CASSLRDITQPQHF
-	TRBV29-1	TRBJ1-1	-	TGCAGCGTCGTACCGGCGGCGAACACTGAAGCTTTCTTT	CSVVPAANTEAFF
-	TRBV28	TRBJ2-1	-	TGTGCCAGCAGTTCCCACCCCGGCAGCCCCCGCGATGAGCAGTTCTTC	CASSSHPGSPRDEQFF
-	TRBV12-3/TRBV12-4	TRBJ2-7	-	TGTGCCAGCAGTTTAAATAGGGTGGAGGACGAGCAGTACTTC	CASSLNRVEDEQYF
-	TRBV6-6	TRBJ1-2	-	TGTGCCAGCAGTTCCGTACCAGGGTCTGGCTACACCTTC	CASSSVPGSGYTF
TRBD1	TRBV5-4	TRBJ1-2	-	TGTGCCAGCAGCTTTTGGGACAGGGTTGGGGGCTACACCTTC	CASSFWDRVGGYTF
TRBD2	TRBV6-1	TRBJ2-3	-	TGTGCCAGCAGGGACGGACTAGCGGGAGGACGCGGTACGCAGTATTTT	CASRDGLAGGRGTQYF
TRBD1	TRBV28	TRBJ2-4	-	TGTGCCAGCAGTTGGACAGGGGGGGCCAAAAACATTCAGTACTTC	CASSWTGGAKNIQYF
-	TRBV7-9	TRBJ1-2	-	TGTGCCAGCAGCGATTCGGAAAATGGGGTTAGTGGCTACACCTTC	CASSDSENGVSGYTF
-	TRBV27	TRBJ1-6	-	TGTGCCAGCAGTTTCGGCAGGAATTCACCCCTCCACTTT	CASSFGRNSPLHF